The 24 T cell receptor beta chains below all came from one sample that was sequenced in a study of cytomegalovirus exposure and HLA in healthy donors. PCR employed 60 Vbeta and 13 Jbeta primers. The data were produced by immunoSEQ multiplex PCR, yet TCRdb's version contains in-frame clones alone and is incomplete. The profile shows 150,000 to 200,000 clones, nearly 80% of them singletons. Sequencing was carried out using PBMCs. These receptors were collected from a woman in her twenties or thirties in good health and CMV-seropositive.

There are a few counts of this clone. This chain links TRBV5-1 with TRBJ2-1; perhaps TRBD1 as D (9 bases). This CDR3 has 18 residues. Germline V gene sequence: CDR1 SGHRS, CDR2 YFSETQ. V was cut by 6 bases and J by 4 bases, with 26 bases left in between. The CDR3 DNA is TGCGCCAGCAACTACCGGGAGGGACAGGGTCAGGGGTACAATGAGCAGTTCTTC. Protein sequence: CASNYREGQGQGYNEQFF.

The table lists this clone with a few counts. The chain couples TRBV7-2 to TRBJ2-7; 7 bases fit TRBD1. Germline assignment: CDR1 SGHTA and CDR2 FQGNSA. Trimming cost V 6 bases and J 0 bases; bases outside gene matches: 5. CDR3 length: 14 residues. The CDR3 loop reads CASRSGQSSYEQYF. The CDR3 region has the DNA TGTGCCAGCAGGTCGGGACAGTCCTCCTACGAGCAGTACTTC.

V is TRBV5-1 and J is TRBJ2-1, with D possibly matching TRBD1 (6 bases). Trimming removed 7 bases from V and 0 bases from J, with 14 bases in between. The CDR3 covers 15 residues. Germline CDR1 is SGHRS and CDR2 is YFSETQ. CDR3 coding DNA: TGCGCCAGCTCCCGACAGGCGAGCTCCTACAATGAGCAGTTCTTC. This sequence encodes CASSRQASSYNEQFF.

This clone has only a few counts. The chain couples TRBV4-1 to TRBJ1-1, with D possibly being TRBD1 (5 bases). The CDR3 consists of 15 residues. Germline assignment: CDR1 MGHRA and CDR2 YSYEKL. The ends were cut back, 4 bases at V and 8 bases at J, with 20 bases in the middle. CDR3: CASSLKVDGDREAFF. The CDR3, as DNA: TGCGCCAGCAGCCTCAAGGTAGATGGCGACAGAGAAGCTTTCTTT.

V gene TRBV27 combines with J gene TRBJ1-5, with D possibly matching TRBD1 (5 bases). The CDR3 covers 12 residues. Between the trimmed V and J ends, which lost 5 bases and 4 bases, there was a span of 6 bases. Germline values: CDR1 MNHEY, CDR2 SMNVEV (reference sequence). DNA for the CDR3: TGTGCCAGCAGTAGGGGAAATCAGCCCCAGCATTTT. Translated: CASSRGNQPQHF.

In DNA, the CDR3 is TGTGCCAGCAGCTTATTAGGAGCAGCCCAGAACATTCAGTACTTC. Its translation is CASSLLGAAQNIQYF. The chain links TRBV7-9 to TRBJ2-4; D not resolved. The germline gives CDR1 SEHNR, CDR2 FQNEAQ (reference sequence). This CDR3 is built from 15 residues. The ends were cut back, 2 bases at V and 7 bases at J, with 15 bases in the middle. Based on the CDR3 plus reference TRBV7-9 and TRBJ2-4, the full variable domain is DTGVSQNPRHKITKRGQNVTFRCDPISEHNRLYWYRQTLGQGPEFLTYFQNEAQLEKSRLLSDRFSAERPKGSFSTLEIQRTEQGDSAMYLCASSLLGAAQNIQYFGAGTRLSVL.

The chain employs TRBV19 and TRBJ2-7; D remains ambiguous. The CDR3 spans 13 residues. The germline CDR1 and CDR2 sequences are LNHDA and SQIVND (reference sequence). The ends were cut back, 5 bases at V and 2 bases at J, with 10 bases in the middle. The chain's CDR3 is CASSPRPAYEQYF. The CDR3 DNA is TGTGCCAGTAGTCCCCGTCCAGCCTACGAGCAGTACTTC.

The CDR3, as DNA: TGTGCCAGCAGCAAAACAGGGGTGGTACGAGATAGCAATCAGCCCCAGCATTTT. This translates into CASSKTGVVRDSNQPQHF. V usage is TRBV21-1 and J usage is TRBJ1-5; the table's D call TRBD1 went unverified against the DNA. TRBV21-1 is a pseudogene. This CDR3 has 18 residues.

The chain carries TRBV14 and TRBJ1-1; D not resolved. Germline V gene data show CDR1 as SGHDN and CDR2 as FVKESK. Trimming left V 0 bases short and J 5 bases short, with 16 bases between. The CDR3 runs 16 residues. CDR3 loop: CASSQDLSEGWTEAFF. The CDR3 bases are TGTGCCAGCAGCCAAGATCTTAGTGAGGGTTGGACTGAAGCTTTCTTT.

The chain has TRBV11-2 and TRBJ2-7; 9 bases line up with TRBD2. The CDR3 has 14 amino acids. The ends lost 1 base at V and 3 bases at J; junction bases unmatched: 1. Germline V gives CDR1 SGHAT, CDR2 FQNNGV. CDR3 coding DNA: TGTGCCAGCAGCTTAGTTAGCGGGGGCTACGAGCAGTACTTC. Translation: CASSLVSGGYEQYF.

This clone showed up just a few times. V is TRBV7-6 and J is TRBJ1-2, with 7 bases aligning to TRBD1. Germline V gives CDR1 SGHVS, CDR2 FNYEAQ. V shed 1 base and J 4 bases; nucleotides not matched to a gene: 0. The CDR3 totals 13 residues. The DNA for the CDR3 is TGTGCCAGCAGCTTAGGGACAGGCTATGGCTACACCTTC. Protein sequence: CASSLGTGYGYTF.

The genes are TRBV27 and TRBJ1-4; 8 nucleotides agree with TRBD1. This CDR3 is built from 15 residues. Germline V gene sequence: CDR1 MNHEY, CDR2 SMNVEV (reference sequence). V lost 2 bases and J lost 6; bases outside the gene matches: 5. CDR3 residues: CASSLGQGVYEKLFF. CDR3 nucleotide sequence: TGTGCCAGCAGTTTAGGACAGGGAGTTTATGAAAAACTGTTTTTT.

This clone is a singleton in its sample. CDR3 region: CASTISTRESYNEQFF. The CDR3 DNA reads as TGTGCCAGCACCATATCGACGCGGGAGTCATACAATGAGCAGTTCTTC. The chain couples TRBV5-4 to TRBJ2-1, with TRBD2 matching 7 bases. The CDR3 consists of 16 residues. Germline V gives CDR1 SGHNT, CDR2 YYREEE (reference sequence). Trimming removed 6 bases from V and 4 bases from J; junction bases left unmatched: 13.

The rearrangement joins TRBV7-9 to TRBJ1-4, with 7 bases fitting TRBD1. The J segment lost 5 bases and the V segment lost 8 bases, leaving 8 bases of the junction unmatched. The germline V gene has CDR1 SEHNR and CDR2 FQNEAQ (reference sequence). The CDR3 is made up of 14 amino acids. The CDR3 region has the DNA TGTGCCAGCGACAGGGTTGGACAAAATGAAAAACTGTTTTTT. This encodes CASDRVGQNEKLFF.

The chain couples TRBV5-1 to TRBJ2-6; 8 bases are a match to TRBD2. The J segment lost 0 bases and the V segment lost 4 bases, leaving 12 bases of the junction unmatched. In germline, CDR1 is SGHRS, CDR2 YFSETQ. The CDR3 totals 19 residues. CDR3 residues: CASSEFPIRGGSGANVLTF. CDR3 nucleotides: TGCGCCAGCAGCGAGTTCCCCATTCGGGGGGGCTCTGGGGCCAACGTCCTGACTTTC.

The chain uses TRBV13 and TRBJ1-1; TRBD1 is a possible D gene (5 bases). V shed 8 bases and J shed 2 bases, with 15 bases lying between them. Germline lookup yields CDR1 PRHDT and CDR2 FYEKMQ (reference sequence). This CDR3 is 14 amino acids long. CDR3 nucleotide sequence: TGTGCCAGCGATGCGGGACTCCCAAACACTGAAGCTTTCTTT. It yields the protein CASDAGLPNTEAFF.

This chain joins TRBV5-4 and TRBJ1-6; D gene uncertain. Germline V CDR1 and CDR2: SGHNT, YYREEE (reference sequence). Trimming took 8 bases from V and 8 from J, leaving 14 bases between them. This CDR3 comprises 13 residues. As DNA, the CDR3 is TGTGCCAGTGCGCCCCACGATGATTCACCCCTCCACTTT. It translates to CASAPHDDSPLHF.

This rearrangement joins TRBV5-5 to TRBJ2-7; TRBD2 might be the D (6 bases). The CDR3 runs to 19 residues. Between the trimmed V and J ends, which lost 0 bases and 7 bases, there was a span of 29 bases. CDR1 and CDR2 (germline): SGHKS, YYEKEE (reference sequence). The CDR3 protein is CASSLERQRALEDYEEQYF. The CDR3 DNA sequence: TGTGCCAGCAGCTTGGAGAGACAGCGGGCCCTTGAAGACTACGAGGAGCAGTACTTC.

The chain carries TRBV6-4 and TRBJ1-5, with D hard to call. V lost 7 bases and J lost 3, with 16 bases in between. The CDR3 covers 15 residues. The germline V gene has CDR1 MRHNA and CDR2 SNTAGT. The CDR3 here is CASIYLRGHNQPQHF. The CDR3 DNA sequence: TGTGCCAGCATCTACCTCCGGGGTCACAATCAGCCCCAGCATTTT.

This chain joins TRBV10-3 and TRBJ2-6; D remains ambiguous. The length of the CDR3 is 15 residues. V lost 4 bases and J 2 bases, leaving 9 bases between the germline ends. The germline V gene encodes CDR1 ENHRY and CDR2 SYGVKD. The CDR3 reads CAISGGVAGANVLTF. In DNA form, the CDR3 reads TGTGCCATCAGTGGAGGAGTGGCTGGGGCCAACGTCCTGACTTTC.

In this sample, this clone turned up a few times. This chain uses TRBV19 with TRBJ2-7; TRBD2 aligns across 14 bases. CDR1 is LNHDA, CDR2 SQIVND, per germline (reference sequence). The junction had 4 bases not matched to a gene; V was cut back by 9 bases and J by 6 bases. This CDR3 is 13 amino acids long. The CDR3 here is CASLGLAGGEQYF. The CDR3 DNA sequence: TGTGCCAGCCTTGGACTAGCGGGGGGCGAGCAGTACTTC.

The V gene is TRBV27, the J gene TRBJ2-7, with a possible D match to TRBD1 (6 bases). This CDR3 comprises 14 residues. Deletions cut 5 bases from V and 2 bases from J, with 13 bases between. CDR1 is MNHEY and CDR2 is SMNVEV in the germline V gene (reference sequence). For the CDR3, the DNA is TGTGCCAGCAGTAAACAGGGTGGTCCCTACGAGCAGTACTTC. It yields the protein CASSKQGGPYEQYF.

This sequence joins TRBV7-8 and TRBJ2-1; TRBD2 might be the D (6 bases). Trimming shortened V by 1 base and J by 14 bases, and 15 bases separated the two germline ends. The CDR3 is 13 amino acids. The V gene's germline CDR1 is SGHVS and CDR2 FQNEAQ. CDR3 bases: TGTGCCAGCAGCTTAGGGGGGGAACGGGAAAAGTTCTTC. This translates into CASSLGGEREKFF.

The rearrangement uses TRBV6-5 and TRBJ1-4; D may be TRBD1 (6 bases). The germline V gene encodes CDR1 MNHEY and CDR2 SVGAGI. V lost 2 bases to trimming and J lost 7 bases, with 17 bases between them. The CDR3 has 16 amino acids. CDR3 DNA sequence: TGTGCCAGCAGTTACGGTCCGGGACAAAGTTTTGAAAAACTGTTTTTT. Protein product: CASSYGPGQSFEKLFF.